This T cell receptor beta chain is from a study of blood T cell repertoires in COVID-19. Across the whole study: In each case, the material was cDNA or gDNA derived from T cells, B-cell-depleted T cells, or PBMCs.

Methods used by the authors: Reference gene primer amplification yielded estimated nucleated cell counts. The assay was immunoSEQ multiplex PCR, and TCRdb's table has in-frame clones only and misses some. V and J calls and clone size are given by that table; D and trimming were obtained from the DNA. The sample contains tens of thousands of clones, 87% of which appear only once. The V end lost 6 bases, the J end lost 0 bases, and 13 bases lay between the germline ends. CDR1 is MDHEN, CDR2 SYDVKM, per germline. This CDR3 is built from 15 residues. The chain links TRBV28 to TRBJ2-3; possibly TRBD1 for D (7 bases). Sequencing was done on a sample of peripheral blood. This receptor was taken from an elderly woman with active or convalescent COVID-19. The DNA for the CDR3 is TGTGCCAGCAGGGGGGGACAGCGAAGCACAGATACGCAGTATTTT. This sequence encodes CASRGGQRSTDTQYF.